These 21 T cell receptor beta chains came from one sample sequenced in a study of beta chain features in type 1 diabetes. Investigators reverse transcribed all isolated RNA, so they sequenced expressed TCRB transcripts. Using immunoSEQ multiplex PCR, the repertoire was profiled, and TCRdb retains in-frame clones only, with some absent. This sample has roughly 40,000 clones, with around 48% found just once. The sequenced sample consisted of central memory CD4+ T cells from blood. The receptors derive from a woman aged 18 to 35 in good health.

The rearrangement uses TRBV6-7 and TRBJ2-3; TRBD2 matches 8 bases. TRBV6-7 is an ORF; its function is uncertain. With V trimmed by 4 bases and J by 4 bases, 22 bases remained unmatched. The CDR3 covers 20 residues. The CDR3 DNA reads TGTGCCAGCAGTTCCTTCGTAGGGCGGGGGGCGACTACTAGCCCAGATACGCAGTATTTT. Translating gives CASSSFVGRGATTSPDTQYF.

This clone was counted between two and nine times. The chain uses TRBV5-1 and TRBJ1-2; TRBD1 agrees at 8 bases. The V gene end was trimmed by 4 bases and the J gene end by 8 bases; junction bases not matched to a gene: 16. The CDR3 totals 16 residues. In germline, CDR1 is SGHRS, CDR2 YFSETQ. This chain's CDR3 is CASSTGQGRDLIGYTF. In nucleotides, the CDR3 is TGCGCCAGCAGCACCGGACAGGGACGGGATCTCATCGGCTACACCTTC.

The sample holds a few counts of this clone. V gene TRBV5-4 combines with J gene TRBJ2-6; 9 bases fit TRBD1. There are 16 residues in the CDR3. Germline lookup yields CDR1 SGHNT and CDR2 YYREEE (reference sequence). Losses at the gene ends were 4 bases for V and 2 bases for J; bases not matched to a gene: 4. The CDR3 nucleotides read TGTGCCAGCAGCCAAGACAGGGGGACTGGGGCCAACGTCCTGACTTTC. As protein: CASSQDRGTGANVLTF.

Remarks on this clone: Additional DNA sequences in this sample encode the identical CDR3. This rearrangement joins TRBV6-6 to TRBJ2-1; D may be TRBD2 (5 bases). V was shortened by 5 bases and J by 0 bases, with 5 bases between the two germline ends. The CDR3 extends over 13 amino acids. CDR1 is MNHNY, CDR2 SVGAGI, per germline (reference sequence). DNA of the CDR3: TGTGCCAGCAGTCGGGACTCCTACAATGAGCAGTTCTTC. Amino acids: CASSRDSYNEQFF.

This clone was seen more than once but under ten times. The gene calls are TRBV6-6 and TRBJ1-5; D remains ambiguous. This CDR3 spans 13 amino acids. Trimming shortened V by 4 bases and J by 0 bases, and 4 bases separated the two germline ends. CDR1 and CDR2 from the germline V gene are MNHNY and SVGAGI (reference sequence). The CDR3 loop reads CASSSVSNQPQHF. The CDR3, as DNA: TGTGCCAGCAGTTCGGTTAGCAATCAGCCCCAGCATTTT.

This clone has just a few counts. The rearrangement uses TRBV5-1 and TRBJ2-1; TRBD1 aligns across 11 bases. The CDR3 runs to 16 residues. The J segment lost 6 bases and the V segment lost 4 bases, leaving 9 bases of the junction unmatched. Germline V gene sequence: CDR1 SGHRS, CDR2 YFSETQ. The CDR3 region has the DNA TGCGCCAGCAGCCAACCGGGACAGGGGGGACGCAATGAGCAGTTCTTC. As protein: CASSQPGQGGRNEQFF.

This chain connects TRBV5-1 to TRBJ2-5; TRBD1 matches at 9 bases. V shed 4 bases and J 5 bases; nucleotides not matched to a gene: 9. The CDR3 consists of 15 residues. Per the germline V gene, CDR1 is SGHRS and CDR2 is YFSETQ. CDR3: CASSAGQGSRETQYF. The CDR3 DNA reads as TGCGCCAGCAGCGCGGGACAGGGAAGTAGGGAGACCCAGTACTTC.

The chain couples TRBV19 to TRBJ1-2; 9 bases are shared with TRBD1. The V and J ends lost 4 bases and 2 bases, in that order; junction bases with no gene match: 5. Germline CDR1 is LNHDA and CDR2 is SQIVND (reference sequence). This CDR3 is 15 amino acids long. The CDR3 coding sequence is TGTGCCAGTAGTAAACCGGGACAGGGCAACTATGGCTACACCTTC. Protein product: CASSKPGQGNYGYTF.

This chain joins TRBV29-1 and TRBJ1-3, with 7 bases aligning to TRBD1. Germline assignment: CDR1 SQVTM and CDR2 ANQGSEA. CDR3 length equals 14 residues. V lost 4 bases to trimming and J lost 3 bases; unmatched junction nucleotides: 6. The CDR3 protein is CSVGLGQVGNTIYF. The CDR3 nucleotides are TGCAGCGTTGGACTAGGACAGGTTGGAAACACCATATATTTT.

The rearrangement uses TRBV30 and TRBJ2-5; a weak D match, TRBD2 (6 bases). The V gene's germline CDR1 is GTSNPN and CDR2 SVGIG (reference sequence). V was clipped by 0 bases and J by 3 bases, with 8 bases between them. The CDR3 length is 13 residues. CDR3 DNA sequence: TGTGCCTGGAGTGTTGGAGGGAAAGAGACCCAGTACTTC. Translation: CAWSVGGKETQYF.

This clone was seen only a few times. As DNA, the CDR3 is TGTGCCAGCAGTGAAAGGGGTTACGAGCAGTACTTC. It encodes CASSERGYEQYF. V gene TRBV6-1 combines with J gene TRBJ2-7; TRBD1 might be the D (5 bases). Trimming cost V 2 bases and J 4 bases, with 6 bases left between them. CDR3 length: 12 residues. Looked up from germline, CDR1 is MNHNS and CDR2 is SASEGT.

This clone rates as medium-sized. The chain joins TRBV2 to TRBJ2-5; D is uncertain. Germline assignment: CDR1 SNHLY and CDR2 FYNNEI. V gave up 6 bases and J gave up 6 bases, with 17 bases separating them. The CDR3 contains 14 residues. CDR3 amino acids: CASSGEVARQTQYF. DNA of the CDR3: TGTGCCAGCAGCGGAGAGGTAGCCCGGCAGACCCAGTACTTC.

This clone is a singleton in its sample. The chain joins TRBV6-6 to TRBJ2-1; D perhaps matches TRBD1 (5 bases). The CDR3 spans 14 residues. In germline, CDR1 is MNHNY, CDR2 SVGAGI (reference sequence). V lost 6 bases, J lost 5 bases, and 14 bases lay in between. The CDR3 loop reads CASSKIQENNEQFF. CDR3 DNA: TGTGCCAGCAGCAAAATACAGGAAAACAATGAGCAGTTCTTC.

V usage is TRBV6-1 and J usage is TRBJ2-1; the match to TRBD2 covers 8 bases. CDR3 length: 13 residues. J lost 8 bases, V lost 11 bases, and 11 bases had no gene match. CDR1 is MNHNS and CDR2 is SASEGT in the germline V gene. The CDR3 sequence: CAGGLATNYEQFF. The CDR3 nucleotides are TGTGCCGGCGGACTAGCCACCAACTATGAGCAGTTCTTC.

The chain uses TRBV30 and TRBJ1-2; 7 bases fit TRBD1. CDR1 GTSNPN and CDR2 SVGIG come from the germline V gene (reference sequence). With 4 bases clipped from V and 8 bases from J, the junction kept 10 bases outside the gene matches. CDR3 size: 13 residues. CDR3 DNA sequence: TGTGCCTGGAACTCAGGGGGAAAGGGGGGCTACACCTTC. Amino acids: CAWNSGGKGGYTF.

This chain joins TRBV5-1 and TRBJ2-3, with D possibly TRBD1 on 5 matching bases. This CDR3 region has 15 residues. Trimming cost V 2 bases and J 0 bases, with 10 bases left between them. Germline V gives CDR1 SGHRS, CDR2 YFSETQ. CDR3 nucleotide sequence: TGCGCCAGCAGCTTAATCGCAGGGAGCACAGATACGCAGTATTTT. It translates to CASSLIAGSTDTQYF.

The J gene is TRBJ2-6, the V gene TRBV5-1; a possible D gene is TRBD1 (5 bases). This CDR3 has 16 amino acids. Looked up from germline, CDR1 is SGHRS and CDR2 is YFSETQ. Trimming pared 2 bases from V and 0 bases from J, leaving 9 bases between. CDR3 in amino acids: CASSFAGSSGANVLTF. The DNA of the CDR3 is TGCGCCAGCAGCTTTGCAGGGTCCTCTGGGGCCAACGTCCTGACTTTC.

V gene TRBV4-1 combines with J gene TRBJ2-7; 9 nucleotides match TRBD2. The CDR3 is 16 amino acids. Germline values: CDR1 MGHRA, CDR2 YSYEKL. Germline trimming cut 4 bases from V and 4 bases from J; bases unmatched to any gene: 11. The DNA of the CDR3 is TGCGCCAGCAGCCGCGGGCCCCAAGCGGGAGGTTACGAGCAGTACTTC. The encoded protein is CASSRGPQAGGYEQYF.

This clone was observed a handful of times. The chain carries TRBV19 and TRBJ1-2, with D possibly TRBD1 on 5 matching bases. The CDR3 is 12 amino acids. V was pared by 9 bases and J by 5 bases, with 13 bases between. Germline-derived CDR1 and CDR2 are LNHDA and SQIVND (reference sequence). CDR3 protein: CASSQVGYGYTF. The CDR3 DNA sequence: TGTGCCAGCTCACAGGTCGGGTATGGCTACACCTTC.

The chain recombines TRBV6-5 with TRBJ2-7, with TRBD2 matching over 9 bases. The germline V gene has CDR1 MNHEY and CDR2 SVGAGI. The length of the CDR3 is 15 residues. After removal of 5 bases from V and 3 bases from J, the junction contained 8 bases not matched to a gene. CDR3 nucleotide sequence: TGTGCCAGCAGTGCGAGACTAGCGGCACGCTACGAGCAGTACTTC. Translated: CASSARLAARYEQYF.

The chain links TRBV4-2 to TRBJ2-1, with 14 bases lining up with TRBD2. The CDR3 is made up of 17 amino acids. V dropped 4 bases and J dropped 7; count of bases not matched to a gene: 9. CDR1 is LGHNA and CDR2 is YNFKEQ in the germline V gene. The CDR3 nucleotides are TGTGCCAGCAGCCGTACAGGACTAGCGGGGGGAGGTAATGAGCAGTTCTTC. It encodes CASSRTGLAGGGNEQFF.